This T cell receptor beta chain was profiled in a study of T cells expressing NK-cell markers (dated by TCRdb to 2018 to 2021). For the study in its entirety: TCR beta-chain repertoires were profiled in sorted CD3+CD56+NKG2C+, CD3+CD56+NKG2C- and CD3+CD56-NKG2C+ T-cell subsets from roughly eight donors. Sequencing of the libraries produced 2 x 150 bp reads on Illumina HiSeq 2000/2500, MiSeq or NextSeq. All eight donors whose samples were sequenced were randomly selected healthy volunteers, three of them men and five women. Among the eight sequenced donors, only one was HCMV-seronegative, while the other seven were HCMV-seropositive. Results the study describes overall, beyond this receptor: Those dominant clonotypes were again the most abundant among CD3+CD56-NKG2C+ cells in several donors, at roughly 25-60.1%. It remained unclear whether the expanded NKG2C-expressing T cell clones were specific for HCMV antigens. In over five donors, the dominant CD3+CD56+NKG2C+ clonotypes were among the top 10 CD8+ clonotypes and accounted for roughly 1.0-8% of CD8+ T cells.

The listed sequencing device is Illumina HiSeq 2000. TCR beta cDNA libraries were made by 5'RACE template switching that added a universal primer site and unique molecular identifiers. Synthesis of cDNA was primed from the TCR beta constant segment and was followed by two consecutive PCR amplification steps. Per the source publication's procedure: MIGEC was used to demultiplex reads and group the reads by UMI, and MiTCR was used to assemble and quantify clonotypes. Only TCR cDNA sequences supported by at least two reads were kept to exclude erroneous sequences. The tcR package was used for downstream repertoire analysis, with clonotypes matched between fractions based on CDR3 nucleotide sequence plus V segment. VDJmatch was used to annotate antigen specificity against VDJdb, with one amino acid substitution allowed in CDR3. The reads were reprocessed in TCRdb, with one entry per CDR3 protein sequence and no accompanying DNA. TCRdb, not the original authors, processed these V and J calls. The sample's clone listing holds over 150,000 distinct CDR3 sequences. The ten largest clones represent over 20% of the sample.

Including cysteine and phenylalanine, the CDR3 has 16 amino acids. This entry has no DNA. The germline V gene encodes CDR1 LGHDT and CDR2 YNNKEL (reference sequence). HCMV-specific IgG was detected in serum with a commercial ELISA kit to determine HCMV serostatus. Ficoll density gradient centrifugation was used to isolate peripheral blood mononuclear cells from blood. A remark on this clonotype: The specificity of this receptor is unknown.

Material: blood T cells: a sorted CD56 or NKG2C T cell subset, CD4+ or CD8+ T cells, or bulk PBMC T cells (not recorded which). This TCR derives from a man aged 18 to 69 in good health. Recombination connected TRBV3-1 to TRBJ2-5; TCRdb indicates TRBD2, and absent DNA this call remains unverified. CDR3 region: CASSQDLSGRLETQYF.